Shown below are 20 T cell receptor beta chains from a single sample sequenced in a study of blood T cell repertoires in COVID-19. TCRdb's copy holds only in-frame clones and misses some; the assay was immunoSEQ multiplex PCR. The table lists about 100,000 clones, about 86% of them singletons, with 1% to 1.5% in the top ten. Specimen: peripheral blood. These receptors came from a man at least 80 years old with active or convalescent COVID-19.

Concerning this clone: Compared with germline, one end of the junction differs, possibly owing to a read error. CDR3 in DNA: TGTGCTAGCAGCTTACTAGCGCAAGAGACCCAGTACTTC. Encoded protein: CASSLLAQETQYF. The rearrangement links TRBV7-7 to TRBJ2-5, with 7 bases that match TRBD2. CDR1 is SSHAT and CDR2 is FNYEAQ in the germline V gene (reference sequence). The CDR3 totals 13 residues.

The chain combines TRBV5-1 with TRBJ1-4, with D hard to call. The V gene's germline CDR1 is SGHRS and CDR2 YFSETQ. With 4 bases removed from V and 2 bases from J, the gap between germline ends came to 15 bases. The length of the CDR3 is 16 residues. The CDR3 loop reads CASSEGSGATNEKLFF. The CDR3 bases are TGCGCCAGCAGCGAGGGCTCAGGTGCCACTAATGAAAAACTGTTTTTT.

J is TRBJ1-2 and V is TRBV30; D remains unclear. This CDR3 contains 14 residues. The V end was cut by 0 bases, the J end by 3 bases, with 11 bases between. Germline loops: CDR1 GTSNPN, CDR2 SVGIG (reference sequence). The CDR3 sequence: CAWSVQGLDYGYTF. In nucleotides, the CDR3 is TGTGCCTGGAGTGTACAAGGACTTGACTATGGCTACACCTTC. Full variable domain (outside the CDR3, taken from reference TRBV30 and TRBJ1-2): SQTIHQWPATLVQPVGSPLSLECTVEGTSNPNLYWYRQAAGRGLQLLFYSVGIGQISSEVPQNLSASRPQDRQFILSSKKLLLSDSGFYLCAWSVQGLDYGYTFGSGTRLTVV.

This clone was found once. V and J are TRBV5-4 and TRBJ2-1, with no clear D. With 2 bases removed from V and 4 bases from J, the gap between germline ends came to 10 bases. The V gene's germline CDR1 is SGHNT and CDR2 YYREEE (reference sequence). The CDR3 covers 14 residues. The CDR3 protein is CASSFPGLYNEQFF. The DNA of the CDR3 is TGTGCCAGCAGCTTTCCGGGTCTATACAATGAGCAGTTCTTC.

The chain combines TRBV29-1 with TRBJ2-4, with TRBD1 matching over 10 bases. V dropped 8 bases and J dropped 7; count of bases not matched to a gene: 11. CDR1 is SQVTM and CDR2 is ANQGSEA in the germline V gene. The CDR3 spans 14 residues. The CDR3 is CSTLGGTGDNIQYF. Here the CDR3 DNA reads TGCAGCACTTTGGGCGGGACAGGGGACAACATTCAGTACTTC.

The chain links TRBV25-1 to TRBJ2-7, with 8 bases matching TRBD1. Germline lookup yields CDR1 MGHDK and CDR2 SYGVNS. V lost 1 base to trimming and J lost 7 bases; unmatched junction nucleotides: 6. The CDR3 length is 14 residues. CDR3 sequence (DNA): TGTGCCAGCAGTGAATCGGGCAGGGGGCGAGAGCAGTACTTC. As protein: CASSESGRGREQYF.

V usage is TRBV4-3 and J usage is TRBJ1-1; 7 nucleotides match TRBD1. Germline trimming cut 1 base from V and 4 bases from J; bases unmatched to any gene: 6. Germline values: CDR1 LGHNA, CDR2 YSLEER. The CDR3 consists of 15 residues. This chain's CDR3 is CASSQVGTVVTEAFF. The CDR3 DNA reads as TGCGCCAGCAGCCAAGTGGGGACAGTAGTCACTGAAGCTTTCTTT.

This chain uses TRBV27 with TRBJ2-5; D possibly corresponds to TRBD1 (6 bases). The CDR3 has 13 residues. Trimming removed 4 bases from V and 9 bases from J, with 15 bases in between. Looked up from germline, CDR1 is MNHEY and CDR2 is SMNVEV (reference sequence). This CDR3 is CASSSGQGKAQYF. The CDR3 bases are TGTGCCAGCAGTTCGGGACAAGGAAAGGCCCAGTACTTC.

The V call is TRBV11-2, the J call TRBJ2-7; D is perhaps TRBD1 (6 bases). The CDR3 runs 13 residues. V shed 5 bases and J shed 5 bases, with 13 bases lying between them. Looked up from germline, CDR1 is SGHAT and CDR2 is FQNNGV. Here the CDR3 reads CASSPGVSNEQYF. In DNA form, the CDR3 reads TGTGCCAGCAGCCCAGGGGTTTCTAACGAGCAGTACTTC. Variable domain in full (rest from reference TRBV11-2 and TRBJ2-7): EAGVAQSPRYKIIEKRQSVAFWCNPISGHATLYWYQQILGQGPKLLIQFQNNGVVDDSQLPKDRFSAERLKGVDSTLKIQPAKLEDSAVYLCASSPGVSNEQYFGPGTRLTVT.

The chain joins TRBV19 to TRBJ1-2; D gene uncertain. The CDR3 is 15 residues long. Germline V lookup: CDR1 LNHDA, CDR2 SQIVND (reference sequence). The ends were cut back, 3 bases at V and 3 bases at J, with 14 bases in the middle. The CDR3 DNA is TGTGCCAGTAGTATTTTGGAGGACCGCTACTATGGCTACACCTTC. Translating gives CASSILEDRYYGYTF. Based on the CDR3 plus reference TRBV19 and TRBJ1-2, the full variable domain is DGGITQSPKYLFRKEGQNVTLSCEQNLNHDAMYWYRQDPGQGLRLIYYSQIVNDFQKGDIAEGYSVSREKKESFPLTVTSAQKNPTAFYLCASSILEDRYYGYTFGSGTRLTVV.

The chain couples TRBV7-2 to TRBJ2-1, with 7 bases lining up with TRBD1. The V gene end was trimmed by 5 bases and the J gene end by 0 bases; junction bases not matched to a gene: 4. The CDR3 loop spans 15 amino acids. Looked up from germline, CDR1 is SGHTA and CDR2 is FQGNSA. The CDR3 region has the DNA TGTGCCAGCAGCCCCCGGGACAGCTCCTACAATGAGCAGTTCTTC. Translated, it gives CASSPRDSSYNEQFF.

The chain uses TRBV19 and TRBJ1-5; D is possibly TRBD1 (5 bases). Germline V CDR1 and CDR2: LNHDA, SQIVND (reference sequence). The CDR3 length is 14 residues. V was pared by 7 bases and J by 7 bases, with 17 bases between. CDR3 loop: CASTRRGEEQPQHF. The DNA for the CDR3 is TGTGCCAGTACCCGCCGGGGGGAGGAACAGCCCCAGCATTTT.

The V and J genes are TRBV27 and TRBJ2-2, with 8 bases aligning to TRBD2. The CDR3 length is 16 residues. Unmatched junction bases numbered 5, after V lost 3 bases and J lost 2 bases. Looked up from germline, CDR1 is MNHEY and CDR2 is SMNVEV (reference sequence). The CDR3 DNA follows: TGTGCCAGCAGTTTGCGTCTAGCGGGTAACACCGGGGAGCTGTTTTTT. Encoded protein: CASSLRLAGNTGELFF.

The chain uses TRBV7-2 and TRBJ1-5, with a tentative D call TRBD1 (6 bases). Between the trimmed V and J ends, which lost 4 bases and 7 bases, there was a span of 11 bases. This CDR3 is built from 13 residues. Germline CDR1 SGHTA, CDR2 FQGNSA. CDR3 residues: CASSSPDSQPQHF. CDR3 bases: TGTGCCAGCAGCTCCCCGGACAGCCAGCCCCAGCATTTT.

The chain combines TRBV11-1 with TRBJ2-1; a possible D gene is TRBD2 (5 bases). The CDR3 covers 16 residues. Looked up from germline, CDR1 is SGHAT and CDR2 is FQDESV (reference sequence). Trimming removed 5 bases at V and 0 bases at J, with 14 bases between. CDR3 loop: CASSLQTGSSYNEQFF. The CDR3 nucleotides are TGTGCCAGCAGCCTCCAGACTGGGAGCTCCTACAATGAGCAGTTCTTC.

The rearrangement uses TRBV7-9 and TRBJ1-5; maybe TRBD1 (6 bases). V lost 4 bases to trimming and J lost 0 bases, with 10 bases between them. This CDR3 has 15 residues. Germline-derived CDR1 and CDR2 are SEHNR and FQNEAQ (reference sequence). CDR3 DNA sequence: TGTGCCAGCAGCTACTCAGGGGCTAGCAATCAGCCCCAGCATTTT. It specifies CASSYSGASNQPQHF.

The chain combines TRBV2 with TRBJ1-4, with D uncertain. CDR1 is SNHLY and CDR2 is FYNNEI in the germline V gene. Trimming left V 7 bases short and J 0 bases short, with 9 bases between. The CDR3 runs 14 residues. This chain's CDR3 is CASTRGPTNEKLFF. The CDR3 DNA sequence: TGTGCCAGCACCCGGGGTCCAACTAATGAAAAACTGTTTTTT. Full variable domain (remainder filled in from reference TRBV2 and TRBJ1-4): EPEVTQTPSHQVTQMGQEVILRCVPISNHLYFYWYRQILGQKVEFLVSFYNNEISEKSEIFDDQFSVERPDGSNFTLKIRSTKLEDSAMYFCASTRGPTNEKLFFGSGTQLSVL.

The genes are TRBV6-5 and TRBJ2-2; TRBD1 matches 8 bases. Germline V gene sequence: CDR1 MNHEY, CDR2 SVGAGI. CDR3 length: 15 amino acids. After removal of 8 bases from V and 0 bases from J, the junction contained 5 bases not matched to a gene. In nucleotides, the CDR3 is TGTGCCAGCCTATCGGACAGGGCGAACACCGGGGAGCTGTTTTTT. It encodes CASLSDRANTGELFF.

The chain is built from TRBV5-1 and TRBJ1-2, with 10 bases matching TRBD1. This CDR3 contains 15 residues. Trimming at V came to 0 bases and at J to 4 bases, leaving 3 bases not matched to a gene. The germline CDR1 and CDR2 sequences are SGHRS and YFSETQ. The CDR3 coding sequence is TGCGCCAGCAGCTTGGAGGGACAGGGGTTCTATGGCTACACCTTC. Translation gives CASSLEGQGFYGYTF.

The chain uses TRBV7-9 and TRBJ2-3; TRBD2 matches at 8 bases. The CDR3 contains 15 residues. Germline CDR1 reads SEHNR; CDR2 reads FQNEAQ (reference sequence). The V gene end was trimmed by 1 base and the J gene end by 2 bases; junction bases not matched to a gene: 2. For the CDR3, the DNA is TGTGCCAGCAGCTTAGTTAGCGGGACCACAGATACGCAGTATTTT. Its translation: CASSLVSGTTDTQYF.